Described below is a single TCR beta chain sequence and its context. The specificity of this receptor is unknown. The record has no base qualities; no much larger clone is one base away. The data derive from a study of identical twins (dated by TCRdb to the mid-2010s). Background for the entire study: TCR alpha and beta repertoires from monozygotic twins, unrelated adults of various ages and cord blood were deep-sequenced to test whether fetal clonotypes persist. To rule out contamination, the twin experiments were replicated at different times with different library preparation protocols.

General conclusions and limits of the study: Fewer insertions were carried by abundant cord blood beta clonotypes, a similar but weaker trend appeared in young adult naive repertoires, and no such trend appeared in memory repertoires. Because the same donors could not be followed over many years, the conclusions relied on cross-sectional statistical analysis. Invariant T cells such as MAIT and iNKT could partly confound zero-insertion analyses, though diverse VJ usage argued against this for most clonotypes. Out-of-frame TCR alpha sequences shared between twins showed an excess of low generation-probability sequences compared with coincidental sharing between unrelated individuals. In beta out-of-frame sequences, excess twin sharing was weaker, because having fewer shared sequences lowered the signal-to-noise ratio. In monozygotic twins, recombination models systematically underestimated out-of-frame TCR alpha sharing, but the models matched the sharing seen between unrelated individuals.

Preparation of the library involved 5' RACE. Instrument on record: Illumina HiSeq 2000. Template switching added a universal primer binding site, and the final cDNA carried a unique molecular identifier that allowed TCR cDNA molecules to be counted accurately. First-strand cDNA for TCR alpha and beta chains was synthesized from specific primers in the conserved constant-segment region. Each cDNA library was double barcoded, with a SMART-Mk sample barcode plus Illumina barcodes, to control for contamination. Two successive PCR steps introduced TruSeq adapter sequences along with Illumina sample barcodes. Sequencing of the TCR alpha and beta cDNA libraries was done on the Illumina HiSeq platform using custom primers. Under the source paper's analysis protocol: Unique molecular identifiers were extracted from raw reads with MiGEC, and CDR3 positions were determined with MiXCR. For each individual, recombination models were inferred using an EM algorithm with the repgenHMM and IGoR tools. Shared clonotypes were analyzed with the tcR package in R, and sharing was normalized by the product of cloneset sizes. To study raw recombination without the effects of thymic and clonal selection, out-of-frame nonproductive sequences were analyzed. The public reads were run again by TCRdb, first through fastp at Q25 and then through MiXCR, and only productive beta chains were kept. Under each unique CDR3 protein, matching rows form one entry showing the most common genes and DNA. The V and J calls, along with clone size, are taken from TCRdb and not from the paper's own processing. Here the sample has a few hundred thousand distinct CDR3 sequences; less than 20% occur a single time. The top ten clonotypes cover around 10% of the sample.

Only healthy Caucasian donors were included. Three unrelated non-twin adults were also sequenced: a male aged 18 to 29, a male aged 50 to 60 and a female aged 50 to 60. Miltenyi CD45RO+ enrichment and human naive T-cell isolation kits were used to isolate memory (CD45RO+) and naive T cells from PBMC. The CDR3 runs 15 amino acids, cysteine and phenylalanine included. Of all the DNA, just the CDR3 is kept, 45 bases in frame from base 1. Looking up the germline V gene yields CDR1 MGHRA and CDR2 YSYEKL. V loses 4 bases of germline sequence and J loses 1 base, and the interval between the two ends is 13 bases.

This receptor was identified in a man aged 45-60 years in good health. This receptor chain uses TRBV4-1 and TRBJ1-2; TRBD1 is perhaps the D gene, given 5 matching bases. Sequencing input: naive T cells sorted from blood. The cell subset or site label for this specimen denotes: cells isolated with a human naive T-cell isolation kit. The CDR3 region: CASSLGTVLNYGYTF. The DNA is TGCGCCAGCAGCCTGGGGACTGTACTTAACTATGGCTACACCTTC.